This T cell receptor (beta chain) was sequenced during a study of blood T cell repertoires in COVID-19. Looking at the study overall: Collection of acute and convalescent COVID-19 samples took place in the United States, Italy and Spain.

Generated by immunoSEQ multiplex PCR, the TCRdb table keeps only in-frame clones and is missing some. This sample carries approximately 220,000 clones, 88% of them seen once, and the ten largest clones take roughly 2.8%. Germline lookup yields CDR1 LGHNA and CDR2 YNFKEQ. V was shortened by 1 base and J by 7 bases, with 23 bases between the two germline ends. The CDR3 has 18 residues. The sequence was obtained from a woman under 40 who had recovered from COVID-19. The J gene is TRBJ2-1, the V gene TRBV4-2, with D maybe TRBD2 (7 bases). Sequencing used PBMCs or T cells enriched from blood (not recorded which). Written as DNA, the CDR3 is TGTGCCAGCAGCCAAGGACTCCTAGGGGGGGCGTCGGGGAATGAGCAGTTCTTC. Translating it yields CASSQGLLGGASGNEQFF.